Below, one T cell receptor beta chain is given with its context. The target antigen is unknown. TCR sequencing used cDNA made by reverse transcription of extracted RNA. Repertoires were generated with immunoSEQ multiplex PCR, while TCRdb's copy carries only in-frame clones and drops some. The sample lists fewer than 150,000 clones; around 64% were seen once. This sample was taken from a study of CD8+ T cells in alopecia areata. V lost 7 bases and J 1 base, leaving 16 bases between the germline ends. The CDR3 contains 15 residues. Germline lookup yields CDR1 LNHDA and CDR2 SQIVND (reference sequence). Whole-study results and caveats: Sequence data from scalp samples additionally include resident alphabeta T cells of normal skin.

This chain uses TRBV19 with TRBJ1-1; the D is unclear. The sequencing input was CD4+ T cells sorted from blood. This receptor was obtained from a human donor in good health. The CDR3 bases are TGTGCCAGTAAAGGGTTATCGGGGTCGAACACTGAAGCTTTCTTT. Amino acid sequence: CASKGLSGSNTEAFF. The full variable domain, in which reference TRBV19 and TRBJ1-1 provide the parts outside the CDR3, is DGGITQSPKYLFRKEGQNVTLSCEQNLNHDAMYWYRQDPGQGLRLIYYSQIVNDFQKGDIAEGYSVSREKKESFPLTVTSAQKNPTAFYLCASKGLSGSNTEAFFGQGTRLTVV.